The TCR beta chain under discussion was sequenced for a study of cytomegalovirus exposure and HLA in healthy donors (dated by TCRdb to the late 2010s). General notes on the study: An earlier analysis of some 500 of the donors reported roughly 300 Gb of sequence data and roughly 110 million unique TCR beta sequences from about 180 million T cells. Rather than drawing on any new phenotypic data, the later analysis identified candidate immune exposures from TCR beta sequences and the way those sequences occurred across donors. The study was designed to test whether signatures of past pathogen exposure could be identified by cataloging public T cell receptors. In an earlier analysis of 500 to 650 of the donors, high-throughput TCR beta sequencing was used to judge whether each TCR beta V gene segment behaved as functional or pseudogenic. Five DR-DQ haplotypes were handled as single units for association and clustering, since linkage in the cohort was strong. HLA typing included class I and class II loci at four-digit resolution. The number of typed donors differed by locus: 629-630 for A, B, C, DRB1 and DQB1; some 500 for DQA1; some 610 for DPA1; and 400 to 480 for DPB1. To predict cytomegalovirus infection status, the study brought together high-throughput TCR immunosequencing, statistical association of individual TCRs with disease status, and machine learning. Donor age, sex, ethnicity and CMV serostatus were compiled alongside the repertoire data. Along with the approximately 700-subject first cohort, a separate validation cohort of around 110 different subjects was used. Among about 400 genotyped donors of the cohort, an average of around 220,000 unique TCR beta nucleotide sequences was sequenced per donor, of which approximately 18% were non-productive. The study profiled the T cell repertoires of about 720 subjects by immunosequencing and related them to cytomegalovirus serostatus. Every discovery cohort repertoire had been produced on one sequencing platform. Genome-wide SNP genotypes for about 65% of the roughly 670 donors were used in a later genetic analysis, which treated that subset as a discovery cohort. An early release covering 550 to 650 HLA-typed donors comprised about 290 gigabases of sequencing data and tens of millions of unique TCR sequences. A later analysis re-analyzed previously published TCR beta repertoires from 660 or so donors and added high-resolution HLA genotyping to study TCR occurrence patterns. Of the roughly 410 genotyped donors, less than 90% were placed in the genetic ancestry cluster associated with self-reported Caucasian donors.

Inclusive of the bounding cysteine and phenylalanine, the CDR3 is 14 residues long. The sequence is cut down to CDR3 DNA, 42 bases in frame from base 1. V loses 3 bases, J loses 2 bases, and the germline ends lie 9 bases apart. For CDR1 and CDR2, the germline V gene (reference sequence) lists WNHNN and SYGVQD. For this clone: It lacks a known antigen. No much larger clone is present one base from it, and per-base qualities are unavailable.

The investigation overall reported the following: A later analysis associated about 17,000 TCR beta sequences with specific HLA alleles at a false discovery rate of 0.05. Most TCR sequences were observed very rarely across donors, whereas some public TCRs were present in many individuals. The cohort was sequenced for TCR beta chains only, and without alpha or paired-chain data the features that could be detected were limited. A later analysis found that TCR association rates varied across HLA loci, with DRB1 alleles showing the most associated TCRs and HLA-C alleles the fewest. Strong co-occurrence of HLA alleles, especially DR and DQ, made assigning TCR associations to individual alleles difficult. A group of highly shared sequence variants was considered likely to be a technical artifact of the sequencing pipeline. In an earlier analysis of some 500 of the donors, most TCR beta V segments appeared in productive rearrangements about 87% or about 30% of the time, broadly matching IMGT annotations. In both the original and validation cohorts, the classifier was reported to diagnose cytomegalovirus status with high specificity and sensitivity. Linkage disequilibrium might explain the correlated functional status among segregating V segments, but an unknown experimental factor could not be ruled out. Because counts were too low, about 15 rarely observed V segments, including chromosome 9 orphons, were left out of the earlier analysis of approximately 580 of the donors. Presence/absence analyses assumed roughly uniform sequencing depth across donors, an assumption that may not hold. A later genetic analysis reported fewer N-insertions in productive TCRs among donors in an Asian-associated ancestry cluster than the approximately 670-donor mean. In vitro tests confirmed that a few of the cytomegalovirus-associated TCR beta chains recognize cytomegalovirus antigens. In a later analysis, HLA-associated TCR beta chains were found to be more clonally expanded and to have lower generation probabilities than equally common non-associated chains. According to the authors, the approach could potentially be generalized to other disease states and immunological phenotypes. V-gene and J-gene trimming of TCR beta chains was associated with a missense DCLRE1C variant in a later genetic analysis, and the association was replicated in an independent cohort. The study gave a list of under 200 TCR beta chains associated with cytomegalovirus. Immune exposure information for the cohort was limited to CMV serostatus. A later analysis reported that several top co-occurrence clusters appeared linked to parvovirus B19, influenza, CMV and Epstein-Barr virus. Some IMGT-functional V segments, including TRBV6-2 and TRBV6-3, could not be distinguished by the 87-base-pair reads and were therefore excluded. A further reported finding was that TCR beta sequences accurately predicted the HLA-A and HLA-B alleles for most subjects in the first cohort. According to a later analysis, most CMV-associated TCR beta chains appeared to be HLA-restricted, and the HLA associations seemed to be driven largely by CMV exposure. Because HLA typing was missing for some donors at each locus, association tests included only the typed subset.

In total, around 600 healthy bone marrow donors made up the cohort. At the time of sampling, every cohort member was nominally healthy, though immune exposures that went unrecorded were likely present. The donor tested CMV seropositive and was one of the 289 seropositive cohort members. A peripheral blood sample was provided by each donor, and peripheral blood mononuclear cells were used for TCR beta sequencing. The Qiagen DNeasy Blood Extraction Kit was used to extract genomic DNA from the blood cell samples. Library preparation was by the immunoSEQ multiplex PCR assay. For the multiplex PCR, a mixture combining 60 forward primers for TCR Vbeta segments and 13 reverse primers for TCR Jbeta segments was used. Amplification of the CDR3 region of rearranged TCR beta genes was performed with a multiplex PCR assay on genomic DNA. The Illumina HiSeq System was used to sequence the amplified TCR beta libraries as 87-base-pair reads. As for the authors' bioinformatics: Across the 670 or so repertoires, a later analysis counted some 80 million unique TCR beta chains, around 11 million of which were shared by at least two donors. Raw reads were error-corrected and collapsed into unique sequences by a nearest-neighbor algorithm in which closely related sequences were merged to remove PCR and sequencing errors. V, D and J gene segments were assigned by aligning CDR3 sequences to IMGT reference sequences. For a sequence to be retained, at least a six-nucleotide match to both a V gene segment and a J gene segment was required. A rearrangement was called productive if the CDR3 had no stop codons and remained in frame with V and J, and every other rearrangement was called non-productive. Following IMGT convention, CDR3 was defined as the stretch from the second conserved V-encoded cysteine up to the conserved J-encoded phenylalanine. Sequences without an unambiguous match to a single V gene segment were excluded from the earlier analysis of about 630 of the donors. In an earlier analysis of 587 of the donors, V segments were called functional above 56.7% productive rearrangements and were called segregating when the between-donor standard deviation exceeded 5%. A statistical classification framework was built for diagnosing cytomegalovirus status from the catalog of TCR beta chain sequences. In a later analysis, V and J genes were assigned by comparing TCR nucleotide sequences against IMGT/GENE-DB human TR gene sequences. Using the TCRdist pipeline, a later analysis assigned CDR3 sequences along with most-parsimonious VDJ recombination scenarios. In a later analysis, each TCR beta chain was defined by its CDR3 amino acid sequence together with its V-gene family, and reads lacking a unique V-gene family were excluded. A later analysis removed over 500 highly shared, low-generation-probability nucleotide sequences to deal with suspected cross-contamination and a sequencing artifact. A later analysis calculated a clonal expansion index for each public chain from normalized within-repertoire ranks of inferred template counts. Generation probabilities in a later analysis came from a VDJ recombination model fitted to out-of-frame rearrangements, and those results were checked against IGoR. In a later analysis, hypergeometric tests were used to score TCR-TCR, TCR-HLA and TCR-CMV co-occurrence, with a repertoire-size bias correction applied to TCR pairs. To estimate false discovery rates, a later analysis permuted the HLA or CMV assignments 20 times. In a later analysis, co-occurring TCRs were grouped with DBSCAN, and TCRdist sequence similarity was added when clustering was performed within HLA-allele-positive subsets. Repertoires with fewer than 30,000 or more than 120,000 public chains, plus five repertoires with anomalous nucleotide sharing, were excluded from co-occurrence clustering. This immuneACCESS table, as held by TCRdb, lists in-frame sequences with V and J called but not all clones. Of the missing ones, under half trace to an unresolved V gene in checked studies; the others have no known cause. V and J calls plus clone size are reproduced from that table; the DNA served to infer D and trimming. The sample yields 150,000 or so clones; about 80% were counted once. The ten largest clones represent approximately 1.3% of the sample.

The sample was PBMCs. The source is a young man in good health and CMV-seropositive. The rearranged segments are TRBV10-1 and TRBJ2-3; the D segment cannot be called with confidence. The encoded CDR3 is CASSEAGSTDTQYF. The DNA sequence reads TGCGCCAGCAGTGAAGCCGGGTCCACAGATACGCAGTATTTT.